The sample holds one count of the clone carrying this T cell receptor beta chain. Antigen: not known. Researchers ran the PCR with 60 Vbeta and 13 Jbeta primers. TCRdb's copy holds only in-frame clones and misses some; the assay was immunoSEQ multiplex PCR. Found here are about 96,000 clones, 65% to 85% of them singletons; the top ten hold around 3%. This sample was included in a study of cytomegalovirus exposure and HLA in healthy donors. General study points: Earlier results showed most TCR beta V segments being productive about 87% or about 30% of the time. 87-base-pair reads could not separate some V segments, including TRBV6-2 and TRBV6-3.

The CDR3 has 13 amino acids. Germline V CDR1 and CDR2: KGHSH, LQKENI. Between the trimmed V and J ends, which lost 3 bases and 5 bases, there was a span of 10 bases. The J gene is TRBJ1-2, the V gene TRBV18; tentatively, D is TRBD1 (6 bases). The source is a female donor in good health and CMV-seropositive. The sequenced sample consisted of PBMCs. The CDR3 here is CASSPGQIYGYTF. Here the CDR3 DNA reads TGTGCCAGCTCACCTGGACAGATTTATGGCTACACCTTC.